This T cell receptor (beta chain) was captured in a study of CD8+CD57+ T cells in acquired aplastic anemia. The template used for profiling TCR beta VDJ and CDR3 was genomic DNA. TCRdb recomputed calls from the reads with MiXCR, one row per CDR3 protein. The data show 150,000 to 200,000 distinct CDR3 sequences, with 35% to 55% seen just once and approximately 1% held by the top ten. CDR3 size: 14 residues. Germline V CDR1 and CDR2: SGHTA, FQGNSA. Concerning this clonotype itself: One junction end does not reproduce the germline sequence, and a read error may be involved.

The origin of this receptor is a human donor in good health. V gene TRBV7-2 combines with J gene TRBJ1-6; D may be TRBD1 (5 bases). The sequenced sample consisted of sorted CD4+, CD8+, or CD8+CD57+ T cells (not recorded which) from PBMCs. CDR3 region: CASNLGHSNSPLHF. The CDR3 region has the DNA TGTGCCAGCAACTTAGGACACAGTAATTCACCTCTCCACTTT.